This TCR beta chain emerged from a study of T cells in Graves' hyperthyroidism and ophthalmopathy. About the study: At the time of initial diagnosis and before any treatment, peripheral blood was collected.

Amplification of TCR beta CDR3 regions used RNA as the template. When the TCR CDR3 underwent first-round RT-PCR, the HTBI primer set was used. TCRdb itself ran the multiplex PCR reads through MiXCR, one entry per CDR3 protein. The data contain 95,000 to 110,000 distinct CDR3 sequences, about a sixth of them singletons. CDR1 and CDR2 from the germline V gene are SGHVS and FQNEAQ. The CDR3 is 17 residues long. After removal of 5 bases from V and 7 bases from J, the junction contained 16 bases not matched to a gene. This clonotype has at least ten counts. The chain carries TRBV7-8 and TRBJ2-3, with 9 bases lining up with TRBD2. The TCR sequence derives from a woman in her fifties or sixties with Graves' hyperthyroidism. Material: blood. CDR3 residues: CASSRVGREGTGNTQYF. CDR3 DNA sequence: TGTGCCAGCAGCCGAGTGGGGCGGGAGGGCACGGGGAATACGCAGTATTTT.